A selection of T cell receptor beta chains follows, all from one sample in a study of prognosis after radiotherapy for stage I lung cancer. TCRdb redid the calling of the multiplex PCR reads with MiXCR, one entry per CDR3 protein. The sample shows approximately 28,000 distinct CDR3 sequences, around 43% of them seen only once. The source material was PBMCs, sampled before or after stereotactic body radiation therapy (not recorded which). The receptors shown here come from a donor aged 50 or older with non-small cell lung cancer. CDR3s include the opening cysteine and the closing phenylalanine or tryptophan. D genes are given only for firm matches. A clone size is listed for some rows: how often the clone was seen (once, few, many), or a class if it is expanded.

CDR3 protein: CAISVDRTIGSYTF
CDR3 DNA: TGTGCCATCAGTGTAGACAGGACAATTGGAAGCTACACCTTC
CDR3 length: 14
V gene: TRBV10-3
clone size: .
D gene: .
J gene: TRBJ1-2

CDR3 protein: CSVELLMGLAGETDTQYF
CDR3 DNA: TGCAGCGTTGAACTCCTAATGGGACTAGCGGGCGAAACAGATACGCAGTATTTT
CDR3 length: 18
V gene: TRBV29-1
clone size: many
D gene: TRBD2
J gene: TRBJ2-3

CDR3 protein: CASSFLHFSGTGRHF
CDR3 DNA: TGTGCCAGCAGTTTCCTTCATTTTAGCGGGACAGGGCGTCATTTT
CDR3 length: 15
V gene: TRBV6-5
clone size: .
D gene: TRBD1
J gene: TRBJ1-5

CDR3 protein: CASSEMAGITDTQYF
CDR3 DNA: TGTGCCAGCAGTGAAATGGCGGGGATCACAGATACGCAGTATTTT
CDR3 length: 15
V gene: TRBV2
clone size: many
D gene: .
J gene: TRBJ2-3

CDR3 protein: CASSQGYSGRGQETQYF
CDR3 DNA: TGCGCCAGCAGCCAAGGGTACTCAGGGAGGGGCCAAGAGACCCAGTACTTC
CDR3 length: 17
V gene: TRBV4-1
clone size: many
D gene: TRBD2
J gene: TRBJ2-5

CDR3 protein: CASSETTGDEQYF
CDR3 DNA: TGTGCCAGCAGTGAAACCACTGGGGACGAGCAGTACTTC
CDR3 length: 13
V gene: TRBV6-1
clone size: many
D gene: .
J gene: TRBJ2-7

CDR3 protein: CSARNPGLAEQYF
CDR3 DNA: TGCAGTGCTAGAAACCCGGGACTAGCAGAGCAGTACTTC
CDR3 length: 13
V gene: TRBV20-1
clone size: many
D gene: TRBD2
J gene: TRBJ2-7

CDR3 protein: CASSQPMTYNEQFF
CDR3 DNA: TGCGCCAGCAGCCAACCTATGACCTACAATGAGCAGTTCTTC
CDR3 length: 14
V gene: TRBV4-1
clone size: many
D gene: .
J gene: TRBJ2-1

CDR3 protein: CASSMFLASHEQYF
CDR3 DNA: TGTGCCAGTAGTATGTTCCTAGCATCCCACGAGCAGTACTTC
CDR3 length: 14
V gene: TRBV19
clone size: many
D gene: .
J gene: TRBJ2-7

CDR3 protein: CSACPTSREQYF
CDR3 DNA: TGCAGTGCTTGTCCGACTAGTCGCGAGCAGTACTTC
CDR3 length: 12
V gene: TRBV20-1
clone size: .
D gene: .
J gene: TRBJ2-7

CDR3 protein: CASSLEQSLYYEQYF
CDR3 DNA: TGCGCCAGCAGCTTGGAACAGTCCCTCTACTACGAGCAGTACTTC
CDR3 length: 15
V gene: TRBV5-1
clone size: .
D gene: .
J gene: TRBJ2-7

CDR3 protein: CASSLYPGWNTEAFF
CDR3 DNA: TGTGCCAGCAGCTTATATCCAGGGTGGAACACTGAAGCTTTCTTT
CDR3 length: 15
V gene: TRBV11-2
clone size: .
D gene: .
J gene: TRBJ1-1

CDR3 protein: CASSASGVNNEKLFF
CDR3 DNA: TGTGCCAGCAGTGCCTCGGGGGTCAATAATGAAAAACTGTTTTTT
CDR3 length: 15
V gene: TRBV6-2/TRBV6-3
clone size: .
D gene: .
J gene: TRBJ1-4

CDR3 protein: CASSGQGYEQYF
CDR3 DNA: TGTGCCAGTAGCGGACAGGGCTACGAGCAGTACTTC
CDR3 length: 12
V gene: TRBV19
clone size: .
D gene: TRBD1
J gene: TRBJ2-7

CDR3 protein: CASSSKGGDEQYF
CDR3 DNA: TGTGCCAGCAGCTCAAAAGGCGGGGACGAGCAGTACTTC
CDR3 length: 13
V gene: TRBV7-9
clone size: many
D gene: .
J gene: TRBJ2-7

CDR3 protein: CASSSTSPLGGTSGYTF
CDR3 DNA: TGTGCCAGCAGCTCAACCTCCCCTTTAGGTGGGACAAGCGGCTACACCTTC
CDR3 length: 17
V gene: TRBV7-3
clone size: once
D gene: .
J gene: TRBJ1-2

CDR3 protein: CASSSTGPYEQYF
CDR3 DNA: TGTGCCAGCAGCTCCACGGGTCCCTACGAGCAGTACTTC
CDR3 length: 13
V gene: TRBV7-9
clone size: .
D gene: .
J gene: TRBJ2-7

CDR3 protein: CASSRVTGSGGYTF
CDR3 DNA: TGTGCCAGCAGTAGGGTTACAGGGTCAGGGGGCTACACCTTC
CDR3 length: 14
V gene: TRBV6-1
clone size: many
D gene: .
J gene: TRBJ1-2

CDR3 protein: CASSFYLSGTGRSGANVLTF
CDR3 DNA: TGTGCCAGCAGCTTTTATCTCTCTGGGACAGGCCGCTCTGGGGCCAACGTCCTGACTTTC
CDR3 length: 20
V gene: TRBV7-2
clone size: many
D gene: TRBD1
J gene: TRBJ2-6

CDR3 protein: CASRLGSWDTDTQYF
CDR3 DNA: TGTGCCAGCAGATTAGGGAGTTGGGACACAGATACGCAGTATTTT
CDR3 length: 15
V gene: TRBV13
clone size: many
D gene: .
J gene: TRBJ2-3